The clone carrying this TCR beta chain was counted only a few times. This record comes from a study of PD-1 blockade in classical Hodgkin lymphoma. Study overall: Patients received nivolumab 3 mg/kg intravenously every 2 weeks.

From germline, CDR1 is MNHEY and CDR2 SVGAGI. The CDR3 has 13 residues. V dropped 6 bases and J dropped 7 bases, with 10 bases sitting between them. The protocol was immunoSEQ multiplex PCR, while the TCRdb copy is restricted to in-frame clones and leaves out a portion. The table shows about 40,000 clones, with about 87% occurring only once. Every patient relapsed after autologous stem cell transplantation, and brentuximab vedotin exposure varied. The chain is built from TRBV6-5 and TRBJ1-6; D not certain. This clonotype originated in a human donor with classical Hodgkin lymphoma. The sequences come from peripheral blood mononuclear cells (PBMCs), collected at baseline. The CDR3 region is CASSRGWNSPLHF. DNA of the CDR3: TGTGCCAGCAGCCGGGGATGGAATTCACCCCTCCACTTT.